This T cell receptor (beta chain) was obtained from a study of a mutant IDH1 vaccine in newly diagnosed glioma. On the study more broadly: Patients began vaccination 4-6 weeks after radiotherapy alone, or with temozolomide cycles.

In regard to this clone: Its cognate antigen is unknown.

Sequencing was performed with immunoSEQ multiplex PCR; in TCRdb, only in-frame clones are kept and a portion is missing. The table lists about 51,000 clones, about three quarters of them singletons, with 1.5% to 2% in the top ten. Documented time point: week 5, during vaccination. Doses of 300 ug of mutant IDH1 20-mer peptide were given with topical imiquimod. This CDR3 contains 13 residues. CDR1 is LNHDA and CDR2 is SQIVND in the germline V gene (reference sequence). With 3 bases clipped from V and 8 bases from J, the junction kept 6 bases outside the gene matches. This TCR was sampled from a woman between 40 and 55 years old with glioma. Sequenced here: PBMCs, sampled from a glioma patient whose treatment included an IDH1 peptide vaccine. The V gene is TRBV19, the J gene TRBJ1-2; TRBD1 aligns across 7 bases. CDR3 amino acids: CASSMGRGQGYTF. CDR3 in DNA: TGTGCCAGTAGTATGGGAAGGGGGCAAGGCTACACCTTC. Variable domain in full (rest from reference TRBV19 and TRBJ1-2): DGGITQSPKYLFRKEGQNVTLSCEQNLNHDAMYWYRQDPGQGLRLIYYSQIVNDFQKGDIAEGYSVSREKKESFPLTVTSAQKNPTAFYLCASSMGRGQGYTFGSGTRLTVV.